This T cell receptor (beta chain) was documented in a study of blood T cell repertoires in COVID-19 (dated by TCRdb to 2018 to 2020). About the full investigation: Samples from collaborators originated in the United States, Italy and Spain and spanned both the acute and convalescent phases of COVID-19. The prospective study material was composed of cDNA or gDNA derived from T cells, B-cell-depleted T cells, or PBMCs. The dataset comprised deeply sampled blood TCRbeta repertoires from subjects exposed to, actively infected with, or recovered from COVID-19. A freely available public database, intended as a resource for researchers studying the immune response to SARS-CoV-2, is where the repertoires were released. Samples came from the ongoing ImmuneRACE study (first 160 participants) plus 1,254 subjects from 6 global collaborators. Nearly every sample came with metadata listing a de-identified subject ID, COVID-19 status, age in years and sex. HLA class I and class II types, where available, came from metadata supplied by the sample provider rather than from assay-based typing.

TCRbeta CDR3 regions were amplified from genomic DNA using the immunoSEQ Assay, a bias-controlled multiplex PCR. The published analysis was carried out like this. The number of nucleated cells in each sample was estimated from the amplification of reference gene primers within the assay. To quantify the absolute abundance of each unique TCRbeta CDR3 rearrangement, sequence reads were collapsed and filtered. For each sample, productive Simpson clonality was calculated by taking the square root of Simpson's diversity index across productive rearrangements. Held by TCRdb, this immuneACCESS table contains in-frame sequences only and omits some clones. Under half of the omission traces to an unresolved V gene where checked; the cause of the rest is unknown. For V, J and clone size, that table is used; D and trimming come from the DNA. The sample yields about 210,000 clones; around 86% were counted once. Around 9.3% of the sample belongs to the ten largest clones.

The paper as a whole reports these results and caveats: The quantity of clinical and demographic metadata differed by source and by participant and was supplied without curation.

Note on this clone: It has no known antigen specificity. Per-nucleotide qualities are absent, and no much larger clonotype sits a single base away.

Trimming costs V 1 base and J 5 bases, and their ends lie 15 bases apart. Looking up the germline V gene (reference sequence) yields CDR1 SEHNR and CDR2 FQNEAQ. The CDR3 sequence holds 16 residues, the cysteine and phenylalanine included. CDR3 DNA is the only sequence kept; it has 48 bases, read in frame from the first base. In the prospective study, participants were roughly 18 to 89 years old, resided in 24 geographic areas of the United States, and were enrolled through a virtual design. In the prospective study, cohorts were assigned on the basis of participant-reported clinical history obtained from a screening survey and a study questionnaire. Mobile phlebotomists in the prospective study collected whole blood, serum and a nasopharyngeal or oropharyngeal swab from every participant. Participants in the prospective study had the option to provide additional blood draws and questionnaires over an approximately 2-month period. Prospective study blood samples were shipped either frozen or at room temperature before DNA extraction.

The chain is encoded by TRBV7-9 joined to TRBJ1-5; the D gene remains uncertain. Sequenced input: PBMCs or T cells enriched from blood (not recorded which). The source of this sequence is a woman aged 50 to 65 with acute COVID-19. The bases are TGTGCCAGCAGCTTAGTAAGATTTCAGTTCTATCAGCCCCAGCATTTT. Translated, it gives CASSLVRFQFYQPQHF.